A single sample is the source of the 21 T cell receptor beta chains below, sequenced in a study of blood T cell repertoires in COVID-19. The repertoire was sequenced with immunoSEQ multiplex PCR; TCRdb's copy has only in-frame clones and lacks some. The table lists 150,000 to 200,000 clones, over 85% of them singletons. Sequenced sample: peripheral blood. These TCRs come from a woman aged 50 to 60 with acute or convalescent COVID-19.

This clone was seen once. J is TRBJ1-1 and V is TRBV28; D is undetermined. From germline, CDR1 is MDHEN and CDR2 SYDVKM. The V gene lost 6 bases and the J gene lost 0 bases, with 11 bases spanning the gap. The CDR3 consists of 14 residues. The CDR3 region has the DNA TGTGCCAGCAGCCCTCCCGGGGTGAACACTGAAGCTTTCTTT. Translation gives CASSPPGVNTEAFF.

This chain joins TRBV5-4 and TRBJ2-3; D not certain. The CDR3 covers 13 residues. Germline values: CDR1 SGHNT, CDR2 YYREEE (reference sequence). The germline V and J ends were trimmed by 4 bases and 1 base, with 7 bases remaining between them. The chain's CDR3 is CASSPPGTDTQYF. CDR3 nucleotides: TGTGCCAGCAGCCCCCCGGGCACAGATACGCAGTATTTT.

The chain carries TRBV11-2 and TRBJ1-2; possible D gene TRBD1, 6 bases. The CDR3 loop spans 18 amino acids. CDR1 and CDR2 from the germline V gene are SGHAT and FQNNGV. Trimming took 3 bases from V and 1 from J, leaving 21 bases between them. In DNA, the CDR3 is TGTGCCAGCAGCTTCGCTCCGGGACACCCCAATCTTAACTATGGCTACACCTTC. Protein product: CASSFAPGHPNLNYGYTF.

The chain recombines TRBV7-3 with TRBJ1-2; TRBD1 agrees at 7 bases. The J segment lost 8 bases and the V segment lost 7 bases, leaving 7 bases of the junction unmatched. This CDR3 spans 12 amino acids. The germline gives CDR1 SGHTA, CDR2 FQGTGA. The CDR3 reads CASKGQQEGYTF. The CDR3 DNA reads TGTGCCAGCAAGGGACAGCAGGAGGGCTACACCTTC.

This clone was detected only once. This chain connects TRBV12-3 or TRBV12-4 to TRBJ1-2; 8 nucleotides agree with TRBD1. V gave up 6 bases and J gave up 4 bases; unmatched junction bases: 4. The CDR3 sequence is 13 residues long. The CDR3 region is CASSDTGGYGYTF. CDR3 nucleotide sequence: TGTGCCAGCAGCGACACAGGGGGCTATGGCTACACCTTC.

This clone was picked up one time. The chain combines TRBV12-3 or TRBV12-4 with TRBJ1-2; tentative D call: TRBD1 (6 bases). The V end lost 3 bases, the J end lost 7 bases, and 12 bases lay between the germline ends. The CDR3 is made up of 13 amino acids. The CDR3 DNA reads TGTGCCAGCAGTTTCGGGACAATCGGTGGCTACACCTTC. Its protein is CASSFGTIGGYTF.

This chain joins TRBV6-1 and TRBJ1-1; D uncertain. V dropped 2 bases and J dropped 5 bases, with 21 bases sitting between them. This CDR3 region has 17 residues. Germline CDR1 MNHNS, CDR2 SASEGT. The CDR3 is CASSESFRWARRTEAFF. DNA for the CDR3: TGTGCCAGCAGTGAATCCTTTCGGTGGGCGCGGAGGACTGAAGCTTTCTTT.

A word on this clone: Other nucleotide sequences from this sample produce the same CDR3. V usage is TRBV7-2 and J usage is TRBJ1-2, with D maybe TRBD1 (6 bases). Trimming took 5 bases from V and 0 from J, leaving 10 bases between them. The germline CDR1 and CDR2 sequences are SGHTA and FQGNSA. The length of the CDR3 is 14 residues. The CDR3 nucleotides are TGTGCCAGCAGCCCGCGGACAGCTAACTATGGCTACACCTTC. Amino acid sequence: CASSPRTANYGYTF. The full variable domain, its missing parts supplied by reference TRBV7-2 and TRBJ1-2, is GAGVSQSPSNKVTEKGKDVELRCDPISGHTALYWYRQSLGQGLEFLIYFQGNSAPDKSGLPSDRFSAERTGGSVSTLTIQRTQQEDSAVYLCASSPRTANYGYTFGSGTRLTVV.

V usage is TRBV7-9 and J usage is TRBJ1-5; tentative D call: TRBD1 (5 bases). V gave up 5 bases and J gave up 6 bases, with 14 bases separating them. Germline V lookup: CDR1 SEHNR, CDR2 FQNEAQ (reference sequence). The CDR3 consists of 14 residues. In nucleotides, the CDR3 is TGTGCCAGCAGCCTAGGCGGGGGGGTTCAGCCCCAGCATTTT. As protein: CASSLGGGVQPQHF. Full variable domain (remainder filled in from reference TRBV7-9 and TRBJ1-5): DTGVSQNPRHKITKRGQNVTFRCDPISEHNRLYWYRQTLGQGPEFLTYFQNEAQLEKSRLLSDRFSAERPKGSFSTLEIQRTEQGDSAMYLCASSLGGGVQPQHFGDGTRLSIL.

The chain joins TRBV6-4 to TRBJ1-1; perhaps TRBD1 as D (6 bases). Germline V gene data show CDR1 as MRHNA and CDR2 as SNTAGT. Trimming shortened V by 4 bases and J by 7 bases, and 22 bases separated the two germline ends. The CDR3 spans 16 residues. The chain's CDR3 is CASSAYPAGAASEAFF. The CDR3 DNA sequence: TGTGCCAGCAGTGCGTATCCGGCAGGGGCTGCCAGTGAAGCTTTCTTT.

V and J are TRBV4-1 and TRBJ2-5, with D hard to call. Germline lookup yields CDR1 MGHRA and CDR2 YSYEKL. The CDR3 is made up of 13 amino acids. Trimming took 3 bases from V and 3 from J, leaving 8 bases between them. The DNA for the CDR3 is TGCGCCAGCAGCCATTTTAGCAAAGAGACCCAGTACTTC. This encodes CASSHFSKETQYF.

CDR3 coding DNA: TGTGCCTGGGGGGGACAGGGACAACAGCCCCAGCATTTT. This codes for CAWGGQGQQPQHF. The chain is built from TRBV30 and TRBJ1-5; TRBD1 agrees at 9 bases. This CDR3 has 13 amino acids. CDR1 GTSNPN and CDR2 SVGIG come from the germline V gene (reference sequence). Unmatched junction bases numbered 6, after V lost 5 bases and J lost 7 bases.

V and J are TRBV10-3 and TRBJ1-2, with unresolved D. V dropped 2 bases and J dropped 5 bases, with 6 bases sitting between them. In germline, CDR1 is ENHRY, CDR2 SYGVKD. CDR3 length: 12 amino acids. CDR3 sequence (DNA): TGTGCCATCAGTGAGGTCGAGTATGGCTACACCTTC. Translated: CAISEVEYGYTF.

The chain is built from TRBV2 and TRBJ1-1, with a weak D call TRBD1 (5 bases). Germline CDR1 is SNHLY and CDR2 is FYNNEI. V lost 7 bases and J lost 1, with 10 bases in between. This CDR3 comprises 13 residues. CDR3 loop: CASNGQRNTEAFF. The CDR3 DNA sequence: TGTGCCAGCAATGGACAACGGAACACTGAAGCTTTCTTT.

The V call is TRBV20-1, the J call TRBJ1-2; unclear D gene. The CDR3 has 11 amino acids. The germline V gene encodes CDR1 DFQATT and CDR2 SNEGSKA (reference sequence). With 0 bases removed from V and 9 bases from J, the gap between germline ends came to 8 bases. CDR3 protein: CSARDRRSYTF. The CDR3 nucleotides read TGCAGTGCTAGAGATAGGCGGAGCTACACCTTC.

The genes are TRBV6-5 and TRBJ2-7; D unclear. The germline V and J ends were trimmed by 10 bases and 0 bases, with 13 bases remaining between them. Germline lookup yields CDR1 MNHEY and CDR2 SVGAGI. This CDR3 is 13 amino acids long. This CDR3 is CAITWPPSYEQYF. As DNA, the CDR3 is TGTGCCATCACCTGGCCGCCCTCCTACGAGCAGTACTTC.

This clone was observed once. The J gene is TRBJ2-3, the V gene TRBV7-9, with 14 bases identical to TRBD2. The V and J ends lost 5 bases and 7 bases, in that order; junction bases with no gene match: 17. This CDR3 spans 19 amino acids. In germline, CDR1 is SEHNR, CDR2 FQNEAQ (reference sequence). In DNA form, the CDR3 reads TGTGCCAGCAGCGACGGACGGGAGACTAGCGGGGGGGCTAGGAATACGCAGTATTTT. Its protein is CASSDGRETSGGARNTQYF.

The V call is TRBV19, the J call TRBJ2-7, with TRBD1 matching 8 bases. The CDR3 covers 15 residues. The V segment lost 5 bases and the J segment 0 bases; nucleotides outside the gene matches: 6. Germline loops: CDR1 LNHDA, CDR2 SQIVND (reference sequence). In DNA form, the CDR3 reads TGTGCCAGTAGTGCCGGGACAGGAGACTCCTACGAGCAGTACTTC. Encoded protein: CASSAGTGDSYEQYF.

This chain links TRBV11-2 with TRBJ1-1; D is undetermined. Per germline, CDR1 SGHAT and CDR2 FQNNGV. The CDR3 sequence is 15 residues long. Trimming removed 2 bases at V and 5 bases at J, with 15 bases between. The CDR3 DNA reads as TGTGCCAGCAGCTTATTTAGACAACGGGGAACTGAAGCTTTCTTT. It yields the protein CASSLFRQRGTEAFF.

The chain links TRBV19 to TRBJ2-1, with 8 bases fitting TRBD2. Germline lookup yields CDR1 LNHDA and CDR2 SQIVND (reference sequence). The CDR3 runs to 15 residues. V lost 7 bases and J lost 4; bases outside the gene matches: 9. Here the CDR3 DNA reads TGTGCCAGTACCTCGGAGGCGGGGGGTTACAATGAGCAGTTCTTC. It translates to CASTSEAGGYNEQFF.

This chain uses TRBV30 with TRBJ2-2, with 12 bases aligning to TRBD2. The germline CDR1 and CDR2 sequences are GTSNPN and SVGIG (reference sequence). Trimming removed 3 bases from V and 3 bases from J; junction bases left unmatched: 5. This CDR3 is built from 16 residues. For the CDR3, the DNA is TGTGCCTGGAGGCCTAGCGGGGGGGCGGACACCGGGGAGCTGTTTTTT. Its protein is CAWRPSGGADTGELFF. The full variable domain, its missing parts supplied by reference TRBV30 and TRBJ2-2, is SQTIHQWPATLVQPVGSPLSLECTVEGTSNPNLYWYRQAAGRGLQLLFYSVGIGQISSEVPQNLSASRPQDRQFILSSKKLLLSDSGFYLCAWRPSGGADTGELFFGEGSRLTVL.